A selection of T cell receptor beta chains follows, all from one sample in a study of cytomegalovirus exposure and HLA in healthy donors. TCRdb's table, derived via immunoSEQ multiplex PCR, lists solely in-frame clones and lacks some. The sample contains about 130,000 clones, over 70% of which appear only once. The sequenced sample consisted of PBMCs. The receptors shown here come from a woman between 45 and 60 years old in good health and CMV-seronegative. Both conserved end residues are part of each CDR3.

cdr3_length,v_call,j_call,cdr3_aa
15,TRBV9,TRBJ2-1,CASSVEGGRYNEQFF
14,TRBV7-2,TRBJ2-3,CASSPLAGSDTQYF
16,TRBV7-8,TRBJ1-5,CASSFDRVGSNQPQHF
14,TRBV6-1,TRBJ1-1,CASSGGQGNTEAFF
17,TRBV28,TRBJ1-5,CASSFPGQGGVNQPQHF
13,TRBV2,TRBJ1-2,CASRAWGAYGYTF
16,TRBV10-3,TRBJ2-7,CAIRAGGRRGEYEQYF
13,TRBV28,TRBJ1-5,CASSPQGNQPQHF
15,TRBV4-3,TRBJ2-2,CASSQESVNTGELFF
18,TRBV2,TRBJ2-7,CASSRLMTGGELWGEQYF
16,TRBV21-1,TRBJ2-7,CASSHGLAGAFYEQYF
17,TRBV28,TRBJ2-2,CASSSTELTQNTGELFF
17,TRBV11-2,NA,CASSIGTSGSWTYEQYF
14,TRBV27,TRBJ2-7,CASSSLGQAYEQYF
14,TRBV11-2,TRBJ2-7,CASSYRRDNYEQYF
13,TRBV27,TRBJ1-5,CASSQDWGQPQHF
15,TRBV28,TRBJ2-3,CASSPTGSPTDTQYF
16,TRBV7-9,TRBJ2-3,CASSLQSGSSTDTQYF
16,TRBV15,TRBJ2-1,CATSRPDLSSYNEQFF
15,TRBV27,TRBJ2-1,CASRAGTGFYNEQFF
13,TRBV6-1,TRBJ1-2,CASSEGMGAGYTF
15,TRBV27,TRBJ2-1,CASSLEDRAFNEQFF
15,TRBV19,TRBJ2-3,CASSTTSGSTDTQYF
15,TRBV4-2,TRBJ2-1,CASSQVISGRDEQFF
14,TRBV27,TRBJ2-1,CASRGGMSGNEQFF
17,TRBV4-3,TRBJ2-1,CASSQVGAGGFSNEQFF
15,TRBV7-8,TRBJ2-1,CASSLETGSYNEQFF
13,TRBV4-2,TRBJ1-2,CASSQVAGDGYTF
11,TRBV30,TRBJ2-5,CAWILRETQYF
13,TRBV29-1,TRBJ2-1,CSVEGTGLNEQFF
13,TRBV7-9,TRBJ1-2,CASSFMGGYGYTF
16,TRBV19,TRBJ1-1,CASSRKQGPMNTEAFF
15,TRBV27,TRBJ1-4,CASSKIQGANEKLFF